Below, one TCR beta chain is given with its context. The sample comes from a study of CD8+ T cells in alopecia areata. Trimming left V 1 base short and J 2 bases short, with 7 bases between. Per germline, CDR1 SQVTM and CDR2 ANQGSEA. CDR3 size: 13 residues. Sorting of CD4+ and CD8+ T cells was performed on PBMCs. RNA extraction was followed by reverse transcription into cDNA, which acted as the sequencing template. Clones were read by immunoSEQ multiplex PCR, and TCRdb kept only the in-frame ones, dropping some. This table has about 110,000 clones, 50% to 70% appearing once. The V and J genes are TRBV29-1 and TRBJ2-3; no firm D call. The sequenced material came from NKG2D-low CD8+ T cells sorted from blood. The TCR comes from a human donor with alopecia areata. For the CDR3, the DNA is TGCAGCGTTGAAGGGTGGGACACAGATACGCAGTATTTT. The encoded protein is CSVEGWDTDTQYF.